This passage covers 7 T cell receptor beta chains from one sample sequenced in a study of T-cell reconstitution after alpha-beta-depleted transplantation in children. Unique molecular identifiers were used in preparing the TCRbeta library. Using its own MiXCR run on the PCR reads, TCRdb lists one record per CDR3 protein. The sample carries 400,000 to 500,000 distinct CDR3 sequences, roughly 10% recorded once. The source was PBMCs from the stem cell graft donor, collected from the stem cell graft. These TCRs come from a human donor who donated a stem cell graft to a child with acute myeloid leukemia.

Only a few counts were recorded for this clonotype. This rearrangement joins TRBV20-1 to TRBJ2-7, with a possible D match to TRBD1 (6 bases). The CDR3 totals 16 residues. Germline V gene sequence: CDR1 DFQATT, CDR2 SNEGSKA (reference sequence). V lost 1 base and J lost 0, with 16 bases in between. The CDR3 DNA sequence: TGCAGTGCTAGAGTTCCGGACAGTTCTAGCTCCTACGAGCAGTACTTC. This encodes CSARVPDSSSSYEQYF.

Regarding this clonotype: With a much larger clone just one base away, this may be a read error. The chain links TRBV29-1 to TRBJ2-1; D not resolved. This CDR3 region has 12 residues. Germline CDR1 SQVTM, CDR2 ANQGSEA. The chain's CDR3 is CSVKDRALRQFF. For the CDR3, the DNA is TGCAGCGTTAAAGATCGTGCATTGCGGCAGTTCTTC.

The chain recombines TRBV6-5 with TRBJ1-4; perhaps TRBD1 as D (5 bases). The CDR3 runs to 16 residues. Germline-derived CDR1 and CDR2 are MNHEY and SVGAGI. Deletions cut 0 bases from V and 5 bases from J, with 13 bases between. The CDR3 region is CASSYSKVPGNEKLFF. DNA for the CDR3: TGTGCCAGCAGTTACTCGAAGGTTCCAGGGAATGAAAAACTGTTTTTT.

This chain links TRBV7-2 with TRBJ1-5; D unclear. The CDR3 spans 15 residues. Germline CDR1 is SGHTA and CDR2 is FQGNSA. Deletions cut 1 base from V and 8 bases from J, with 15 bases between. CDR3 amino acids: CASSLGRSGLKPQHF. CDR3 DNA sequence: TGTGCCAGCAGCTTAGGGCGGTCAGGTTTGAAGCCCCAGCATTTT.

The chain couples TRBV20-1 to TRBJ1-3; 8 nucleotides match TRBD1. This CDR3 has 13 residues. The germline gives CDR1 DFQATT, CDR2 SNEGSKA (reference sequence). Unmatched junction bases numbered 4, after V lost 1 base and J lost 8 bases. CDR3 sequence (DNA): TGCAGTGCTAGAGTCCAGGGGGCTTACACCATATATTTT. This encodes CSARVQGAYTIYF.

The CDR3 here is CSASPAVAGPHTDTQYF. In DNA form, the CDR3 reads TGCAGTGCATCCCCCGCGGTAGCGGGGCCTCACACAGATACGCAGTATTTT. The chain recombines TRBV20-1 with TRBJ2-3; 8 bases match TRBD2. Germline loops: CDR1 DFQATT, CDR2 SNEGSKA (reference sequence). The CDR3 sequence is 17 residues long. Unmatched junction bases numbered 16, after V lost 6 bases and J lost 2 bases.

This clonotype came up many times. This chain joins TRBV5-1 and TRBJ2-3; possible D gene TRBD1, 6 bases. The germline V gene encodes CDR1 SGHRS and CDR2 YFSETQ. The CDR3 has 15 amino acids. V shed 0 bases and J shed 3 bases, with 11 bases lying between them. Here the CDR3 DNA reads TGCGCCAGCAGCTTGGACAGGGCGAATACAGATACGCAGTATTTT. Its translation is CASSLDRANTDTQYF.